This TCR beta chain was sequenced during a study of blood T cells in healthy people across ages. Then a second PCR, running about 7 to 11 cycles, was carried out with a sample-barcoded 5' primer and a J-beta primer mix. In TCRdb, the 5' RACE reads were re-called with MiXCR into one record per CDR3 protein. This sample has around 1,800,000 distinct CDR3 sequences, with around 40% found just once. The germline V gene has CDR1 SGHVS and CDR2 FQNEAQ. The CDR3 contains 17 residues. Losses at the gene ends were 5 bases for V and 4 bases for J; bases not matched to a gene: 15. The TCR originated in a human donor in good health. The specimen sequenced was blood. The chain is built from TRBV7-8 and TRBJ2-5, with 8 nucleotides matching TRBD2. The CDR3 spells CASSPPGMAGGRETQYF. The CDR3 coding sequence is TGTGCCAGCAGCCCGCCAGGGATGGCGGGGGGAAGAGAGACCCAGTACTTC.